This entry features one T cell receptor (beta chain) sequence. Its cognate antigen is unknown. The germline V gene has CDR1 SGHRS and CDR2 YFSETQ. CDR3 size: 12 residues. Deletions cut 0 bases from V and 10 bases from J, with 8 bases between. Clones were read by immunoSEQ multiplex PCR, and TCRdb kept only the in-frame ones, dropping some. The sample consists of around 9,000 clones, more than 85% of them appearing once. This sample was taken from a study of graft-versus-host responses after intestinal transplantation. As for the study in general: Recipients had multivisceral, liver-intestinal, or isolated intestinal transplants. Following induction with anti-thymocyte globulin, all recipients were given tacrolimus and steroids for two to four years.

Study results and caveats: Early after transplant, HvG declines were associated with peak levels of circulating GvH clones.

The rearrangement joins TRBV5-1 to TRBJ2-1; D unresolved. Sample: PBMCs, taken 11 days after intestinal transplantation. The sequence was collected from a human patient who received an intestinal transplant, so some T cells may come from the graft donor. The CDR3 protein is CASSLGQAEQFF. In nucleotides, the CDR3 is TGCGCCAGCAGCTTGGGCCAGGCGGAGCAGTTCTTC. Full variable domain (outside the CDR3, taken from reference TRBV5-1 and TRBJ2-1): KAGVTQTPRYLIKTRGQQVTLSCSPISGHRSVSWYQQTPGQGLQFLFEYFSETQRNKGNFPGRFSGRQFSNSRSEMNVSTLELGDSALYLCASSLGQAEQFFGPGTRLTVL.